What follows describes a single T cell receptor beta chain. The source of the sample is a study of blood T cell repertoires in COVID-19. Germline CDR1 is MNHNS and CDR2 is SASEGT. CDR3 size: 17 residues. V shed 2 bases and J 5 bases; nucleotides not matched to a gene: 13. Assay: immunoSEQ multiplex PCR; the TCRdb copy retains only in-frame clones and omits some. The table lists roughly 250,000 clones, just over 90% of them singletons. V and J are TRBV6-1 and TRBJ1-2; 8 bases are a match to TRBD1. The clonotype was recovered from a woman aged 18 to 35 who had recovered from COVID-19. The sequenced material came from PBMCs or T cells enriched from blood (not recorded which). The CDR3 loop reads CASSELGDRLALYGYTF. The CDR3 bases are TGTGCCAGCAGTGAATTAGGGGACAGGCTGGCCCTTTATGGCTACACCTTC.